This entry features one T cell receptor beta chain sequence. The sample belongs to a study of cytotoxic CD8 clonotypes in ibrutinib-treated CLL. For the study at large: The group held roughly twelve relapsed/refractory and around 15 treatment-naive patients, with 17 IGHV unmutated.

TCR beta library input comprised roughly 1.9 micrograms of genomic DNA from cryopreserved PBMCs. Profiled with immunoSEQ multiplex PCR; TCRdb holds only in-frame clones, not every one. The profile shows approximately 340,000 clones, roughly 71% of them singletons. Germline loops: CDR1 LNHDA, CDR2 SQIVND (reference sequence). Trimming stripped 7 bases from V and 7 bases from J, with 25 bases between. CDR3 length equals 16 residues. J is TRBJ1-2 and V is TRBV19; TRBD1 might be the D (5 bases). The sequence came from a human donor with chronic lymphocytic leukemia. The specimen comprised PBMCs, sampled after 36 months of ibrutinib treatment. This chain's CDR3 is CASTRSGAPKLFGYTF. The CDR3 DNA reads TGTGCCAGTACCAGATCTGGGGCCCCAAAATTATTTGGCTACACCTTC. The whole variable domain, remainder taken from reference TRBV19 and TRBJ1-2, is DGGITQSPKYLFRKEGQNVTLSCEQNLNHDAMYWYRQDPGQGLRLIYYSQIVNDFQKGDIAEGYSVSREKKESFPLTVTSAQKNPTAFYLCASTRSGAPKLFGYTFGSGTRLTVV.